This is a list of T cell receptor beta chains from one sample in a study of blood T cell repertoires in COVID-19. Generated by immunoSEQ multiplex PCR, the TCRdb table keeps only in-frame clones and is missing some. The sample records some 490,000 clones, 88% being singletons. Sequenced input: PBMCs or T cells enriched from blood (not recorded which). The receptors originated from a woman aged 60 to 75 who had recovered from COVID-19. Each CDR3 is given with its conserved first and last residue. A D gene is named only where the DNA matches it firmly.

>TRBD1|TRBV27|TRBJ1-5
CASSPGTGGQPQHF
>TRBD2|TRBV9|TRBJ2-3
CASSVGASGGAYTQYF
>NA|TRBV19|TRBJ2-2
CASSPFTGELFF
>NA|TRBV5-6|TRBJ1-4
CASSLAGGGANEKLFF
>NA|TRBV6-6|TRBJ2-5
CASSPGSAETQYF
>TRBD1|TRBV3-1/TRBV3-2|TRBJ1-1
CASSQRGQGAEAFF
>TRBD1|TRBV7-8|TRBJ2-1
CASSLAARTGRNEQFF
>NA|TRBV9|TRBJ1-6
CASAPGTYNSPLHF
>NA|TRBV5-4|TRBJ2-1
CASSFAGEQFF
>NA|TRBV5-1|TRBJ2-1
CASSSTINEQFF
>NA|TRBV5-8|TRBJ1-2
CASRGVVGPNYGYTF
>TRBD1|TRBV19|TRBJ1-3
CASTSDRTGNTIYF
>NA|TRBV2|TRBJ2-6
CAGRGFGANVLTF
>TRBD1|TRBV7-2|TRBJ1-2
CASSLGGTGKIYGYTF
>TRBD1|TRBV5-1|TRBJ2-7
CASSYGQGASEQYF
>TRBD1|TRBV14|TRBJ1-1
CASTPGGTEAFF
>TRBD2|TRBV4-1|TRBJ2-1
CASSQGWRGSGNEQFF
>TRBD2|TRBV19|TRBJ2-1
CATAGGGSYNEQFF
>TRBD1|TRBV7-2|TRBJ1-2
CASSLTLTGGRGYTF
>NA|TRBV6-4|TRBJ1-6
CASSQGKYSPLHF
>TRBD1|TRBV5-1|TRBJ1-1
CASSSRQGATNTEAFF
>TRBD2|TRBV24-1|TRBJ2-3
CATSDLGGADTQYF
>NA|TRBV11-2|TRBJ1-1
CASSIQVNTEAFF
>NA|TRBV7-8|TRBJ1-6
CASSPSLNREIGSPLHF
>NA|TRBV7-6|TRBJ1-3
CASSLELEPSSGNTIYF
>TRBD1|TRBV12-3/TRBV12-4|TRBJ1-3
CASRIDRGDTIYF
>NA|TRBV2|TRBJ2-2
CASSEGPRSGNTGELFF
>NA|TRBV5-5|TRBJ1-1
CASSPRSGGLNTEAFF
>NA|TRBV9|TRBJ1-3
CASSVGGWDGTLGNTIYF
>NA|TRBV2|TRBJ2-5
CASKGLGETQYF
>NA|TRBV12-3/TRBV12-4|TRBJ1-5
CAGGNSNQPQHF
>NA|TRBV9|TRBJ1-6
CASSPSSSYNSPLHF
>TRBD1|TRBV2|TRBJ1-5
CASSEGQADQPQHF
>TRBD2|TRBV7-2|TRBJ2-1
CASSPLAGGSYNEQFF
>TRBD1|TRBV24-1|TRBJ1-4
CATSDPRTGWEEKLFF
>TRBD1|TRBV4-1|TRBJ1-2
CASSLRDRGYGYTF
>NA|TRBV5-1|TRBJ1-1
CASGLRSRDTEAFF
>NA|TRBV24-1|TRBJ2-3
CATSSYLESGGGSADTQYF
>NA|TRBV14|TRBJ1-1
CASSQDGWGPEAFF
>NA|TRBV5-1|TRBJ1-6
CASSGGGTYNSPLHF
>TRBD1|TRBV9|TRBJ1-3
CASSDREYTIYF